Shown below are 32 T cell receptor beta chains from a single sample sequenced in a study of spatial heterogeneity in lung cancer. Time point here: sample taken at primary tumor resection. Unsorted whole RNA from tumor, nontumor lung or frozen PBMC underwent sequencing. TCRdb reprocessed the 5' RACE reads via MiXCR and lists one record per CDR3 protein. The table records 11,000 or so distinct CDR3 sequences, roughly 4% of them present only once. The input for sequencing was normal lung tissue next to the tumor, taken at surgery. These receptors were taken from a male donor with early-stage non-small cell lung cancer.

Concerning this clonotype itself: A library made for alpha chains picked up this beta chain off target, so its size means little. The chain joins TRBV7-2 to TRBJ2-1, with TRBD2 as a possible D gene (5 bases). The V end was cut by 3 bases, the J end by 9 bases, with 12 bases between. The CDR3 is 13 residues long. Germline V gene sequence: CDR1 SGHTA, CDR2 FQGNSA. The CDR3 nucleotides are TGTGCCAGCAGCTTTGGGGTAGCGAGTGAGCAGTTCTTC. Residues: CASSFGVASEQFF.

On this clonotype itself: Since it is a stray read in a library aimed at alpha chains, this beta chain has a size that is not meaningful. The chain recombines TRBV7-9 with TRBJ2-5, with D perhaps assigned TRBD1 or TRBD2 (5 bases each). The length of the CDR3 is 15 residues. Per germline, CDR1 SEHNR and CDR2 FQNEAQ (reference sequence). V was pared by 0 bases and J by 5 bases, with 13 bases between. In DNA form, the CDR3 reads TGTGCCAGCAGCTTAGCGGTTCGGGGCCGCGAGACCCAGTACTTC. It translates to CASSLAVRGRETQYF.

This clonotype was seen repeatedly, ten times or more. This beta chain lies outside the target of a library built for alpha chains; its clone size means little. The rearrangement joins TRBV7-2 to TRBJ1-2; 11 nucleotides agree with TRBD1. The CDR3 runs to 14 residues. Trimming at V came to 5 bases and at J to 8 bases, leaving 7 bases not matched to a gene. CDR1 is SGHTA and CDR2 is FQGNSA in the germline V gene. CDR3: CASSPRTGGKGYTF. CDR3 DNA sequence: TGTGCCAGCAGCCCCCGGACAGGGGGCAAGGGCTACACCTTC.

This clonotype was observed at least ten times. In a library made to pick up alpha chains, this beta chain is a stray read with a size that means little. V gene TRBV20-1 combines with J gene TRBJ1-2; no reliable D call. The CDR3 runs to 12 residues. Germline CDR1 is DFQATT and CDR2 is SNEGSKA (reference sequence). The germline V and J ends were trimmed by 3 bases and 4 bases, with 9 bases remaining between them. CDR3 sequence: CSARTSSYGYTF. DNA for the CDR3: TGCAGTGCTAGGACTTCAAGCTATGGCTACACCTTC.

This clonotype was seen many times. Since it is a stray read in a library aimed at alpha chains, this beta chain has a size that is not meaningful. The V and J genes are TRBV21-1 and TRBJ2-7; the tabulated D call, TRBD1, remains unverified against the DNA. TRBV21-1 corresponds to a pseudogene. The CDR3 covers 14 residues. The CDR3 DNA reads TGTGCCAGCAGCAAGGGGGTCACTACCTACGAGCAGTACTTC. Amino acids: CASSKGVTTYEQYF.

This clonotype showed up many times. This beta chain is an unintended read in a library built for alpha chains; its size means little. This chain connects TRBV29-1 to TRBJ1-5; 9 bases match TRBD1. The CDR3 has 14 residues. Germline V gene data show CDR1 as SQVTM and CDR2 as ANQGSEA. V shed 4 bases and J 7 bases; nucleotides not matched to a gene: 8. CDR3 in DNA: TGCAGCGTTGCACAGGGGGCGAAGGACCAGCCCCAGCATTTT. It is translated as CSVAQGAKDQPQHF.

Many counts were recorded for this clonotype. A read error may account for a junction end that differs from germline. Being off target in a library aimed at alpha chains, this beta chain has a size of little meaning. The V and J genes are TRBV12-3 or TRBV12-4 and TRBJ1-3, with TRBD1 matching over 8 bases. CDR3 length: 13 amino acids. CDR3 sequence: CASSFRQGSLDCF. CDR3 nucleotide sequence: TGTGCCAGCAGTTTCCGACAGGGGAGTCTGGATTGTTTT.

This clonotype was found many times. As an off-target read in a library built for alpha chains, this beta chain has a frequency of little significance. The chain joins TRBV7-6 to TRBJ1-3; unclear D gene. V lost 1 base and J 4 bases, leaving 5 bases between the germline ends. This CDR3 region has 13 residues. Germline CDR1 SGHVS, CDR2 FNYEAQ. CDR3: CASSLEAGNTIYF. The CDR3 DNA reads TGTGCCAGCAGCTTAGAGGCAGGAAACACCATATATTTT.

This clonotype counts as medium-sized. This beta chain is an unintended read in a library built for alpha chains; its size means little. V is TRBV4-3 and J is TRBJ2-3; TRBD1 agrees at 8 bases. CDR1 is LGHNA, CDR2 YSLEER, per germline. There are 16 residues in the CDR3. Trimming cost V 0 bases and J 4 bases; bases outside gene matches: 6. The CDR3 spells CASSQDPGGRPDTQYF. The CDR3 coding sequence is TGCGCCAGCAGCCAAGATCCAGGGGGCCGGCCAGATACGCAGTATTTT.

This clonotype was counted ten times or more. This beta chain is a stray read from a library made for alpha chains; its abundance is not meaningful. The chain recombines TRBV29-1 with TRBJ2-3; no clear D gene. Per germline, CDR1 SQVTM and CDR2 ANQGSEA. The CDR3 contains 14 residues. V was cut by 0 bases and J by 1 base, with 8 bases left in between. The chain's CDR3 is CSVEEGRGTDTQYF. The CDR3 coding sequence is TGCAGCGTTGAAGAGGGTAGGGGCACAGATACGCAGTATTTT.

In its sample, this clonotype is medium-sized. Found in a library prepared for alpha chains, this beta chain is an off-target read, and its abundance has little meaning. CDR3 sequence reads: CATSQRDRVNVQDEQFF. Here the CDR3 DNA reads TGTGCCACAAGTCAGAGGGACAGGGTGAATGTCCAGGATGAGCAGTTCTTC. This chain connects TRBV19 to TRBJ2-1; 9 nucleotides match TRBD1. V lost 10 bases to trimming and J lost 8 bases; unmatched junction nucleotides: 21. The germline V gene encodes CDR1 LNHDA and CDR2 SQIVND (reference sequence). The CDR3 is 17 amino acids.

This clonotype was observed a handful of times. A library prepared for alpha chains yielded this beta chain as an off-target read; its size is of little meaning. The chain has TRBV6-2 or TRBV6-3 and TRBJ1-5; maybe TRBD1 (6 bases). Germline V gene lookup returns CDR1 MNHEY and CDR2 SVGEGT. Trimming removed 5 bases from V and 1 base from J, with 9 bases in between. The CDR3 extends over 14 amino acids. The CDR3 spells CASSLGQSNQPQHF. DNA for the CDR3: TGTGCCAGCAGTCTCGGACAGAGCAATCAGCCCCAGCATTTT.

By its share, this clonotype is large (0.1 to 1%). The library was built for alpha chains, so this beta chain is an off-target read and its size means little. The gene calls are TRBV6-5 and TRBJ2-1; tentatively, D is TRBD1 (6 bases). The CDR3 consists of 15 residues. Trimming pared 5 bases from V and 5 bases from J, leaving 16 bases between. The germline gives CDR1 MNHEY, CDR2 SVGAGI. CDR3 nucleotide sequence: TGTGCCAGCAGTCTGGGGCGAGGGGGACACAATGAGCAGTTCTTC. This translates into CASSLGRGGHNEQFF.

Relative to its sample, this clonotype is medium-sized. This beta chain slipped into a library made for alpha chains as a stray read, so its size is not meaningful. The chain is built from TRBV18 and TRBJ1-5, with D perhaps matching TRBD1 (6 bases). Germline CDR1 and CDR2: KGHSH and LQKENI. Trimming shortened V by 3 bases and J by 0 bases, and 15 bases separated the two germline ends. This CDR3 comprises 17 residues. CDR3 sequence reads: CASSPGQLLYSNQPQHF. DNA of the CDR3: TGTGCCAGCTCACCTGGACAGCTCCTTTATAGCAATCAGCCCCAGCATTTT.

This clonotype is medium-sized in the sample. This beta chain is off target for a library built for alpha chains, so its abundance means little. The chain combines TRBV10-3 with TRBJ1-5; D may be TRBD1 (6 bases). This CDR3 region has 13 residues. Germline CDR1 and CDR2: ENHRY and SYGVKD. Trimming removed 6 bases from V and 4 bases from J, with 10 bases in between. The CDR3 loop is CAIRDRENQPQHF. The DNA of the CDR3 is TGTGCCATCAGGGACAGAGAAAATCAGCCCCAGCATTTT.

This clonotype was detected ten times or more. The size of this beta chain means little, since it is a stray read in a library made for alpha chains. This chain joins TRBV19 and TRBJ1-2, with D possibly matching TRBD1 (5 bases). V lost 6 bases and J 4 bases, leaving 12 bases between the germline ends. Germline V gene sequence: CDR1 LNHDA, CDR2 SQIVND (reference sequence). The CDR3 contains 13 residues. The CDR3: CASRVDSLYGYTF. The CDR3 DNA follows: TGTGCCAGTAGGGTAGACAGTCTCTATGGCTACACCTTC. Full variable domain (rest looked up from reference TRBV19 and TRBJ1-2): DGGITQSPKYLFRKEGQNVTLSCEQNLNHDAMYWYRQDPGQGLRLIYYSQIVNDFQKGDIAEGYSVSREKKESFPLTVTSAQKNPTAFYLCASRVDSLYGYTFGSGTRLTVV.

This clonotype occurred many times. This beta chain came through as a stray read in a library set up for alpha chains, and its size says little. The rearrangement joins TRBV18 to TRBJ1-5, with 11 nucleotides matching TRBD1. Germline-derived CDR1 and CDR2 are KGHSH and LQKENI. The CDR3 covers 16 residues. The ends lost 3 bases at V and 7 bases at J; junction bases unmatched: 8. In DNA, the CDR3 is TGTGCCAGCTCACCGACGAGGACAGGGGGCGGGCAGCCCCAGCATTTT. It yields the protein CASSPTRTGGGQPQHF. Using reference TRBV18 and TRBJ1-5 for the parts outside the CDR3, the full variable domain is NAGVMQNPRHLVRRRGQEARLRCSPMKGHSHVYWYRQLPEEGLKFMVYLQKENIIDESGMPKERFSAEFPKEGPSILRIQQVVRGDSAAYFCASSPTRTGGGQPQHFGDGTRLSIL.

At least ten counts were recorded for this clonotype. This beta chain turned up in a library designed for alpha chains; as an off-target read, its abundance says little. CDR3 bases: TGCGCCAGCAGCCACCTGGTGGAGACCCAGTACTTC. Protein sequence: CASSHLVETQYF. This chain uses TRBV5-1 with TRBJ2-5; D is ambiguous. Trimming removed 4 bases at V and 5 bases at J, with 9 bases between. This CDR3 spans 12 amino acids. Germline CDR1 reads SGHRS; CDR2 reads YFSETQ. The full variable domain, in which reference TRBV5-1 and TRBJ2-5 provide the parts outside the CDR3, is KAGVTQTPRYLIKTRGQQVTLSCSPISGHRSVSWYQQTPGQGLQFLFEYFSETQRNKGNFPGRFSGRQFSNSRSEMNVSTLELGDSALYLCASSHLVETQYFGPGTRLLVL.

In this sample, this clonotype is medium-sized. Because the library targeted alpha chains, this beta chain is an off-target read whose size means little. V and J are TRBV12-3 or TRBV12-4 and TRBJ1-2; D not resolved. Trimming cost V 1 base and J 4 bases, with 7 bases left between them. CDR3 length equals 13 residues. The CDR3 spells CASSLGRGYGYTF. CDR3 coding DNA: TGTGCCAGCAGTTTAGGTAGAGGCTATGGCTACACCTTC.

This clonotype showed up many times. Since the library was made to target alpha chains, this beta chain is a stray read and its abundance is not meaningful. The genes are TRBV6-5 and TRBJ1-1; D not resolved. Trimming took 6 bases from V and 0 from J, leaving 11 bases between them. CDR1 and CDR2 (germline): MNHEY, SVGAGI. The CDR3 runs 14 residues. The CDR3 bases are TGTGCCAGCAGACGGCCGGGTATGAACACTGAAGCTTTCTTT. Encoded protein: CASRRPGMNTEAFF.

This clonotype was counted at least ten times. This beta chain is off target for a library built for alpha chains, so its abundance means little. This sequence joins TRBV20-1 and TRBJ2-1; D perhaps matches TRBD2 (5 bases). The CDR3 runs 12 residues. V shed 6 bases and J shed 7 bases, with 13 bases lying between them. Germline values: CDR1 DFQATT, CDR2 SNEGSKA (reference sequence). CDR3 protein: CSASREGNEQFF. The CDR3 nucleotides are TGCAGTGCAAGCCGGGAAGGGAATGAGCAGTTCTTC.

This clonotype was observed a handful of times. This beta chain is a stray read from a library made for alpha chains; its abundance is not meaningful. The rearrangement uses TRBV7-2 and TRBJ2-5; TRBD2 might be the D (5 bases). The CDR3 loop spans 16 amino acids. CDR1 SGHTA and CDR2 FQGNSA come from the germline V gene. V dropped 4 bases and J dropped 1 base, with 16 bases sitting between them. The CDR3 nucleotides read TGTGCCAGCAGCTCCCTGGGAGCTTCAATCCAAGAGACCCAGTACTTC. It yields the protein CASSSLGASIQETQYF.

This clonotype came up many times. As an off-target read in a library built for alpha chains, this beta chain has a frequency of little significance. J is TRBJ2-3 and V is TRBV5-8, with 14 bases that match TRBD2. The junction had 5 bases not matched to a gene; V was cut back by 4 bases and J by 4 bases. This CDR3 has 16 amino acids. CDR1 and CDR2 (germline): SGHTS, YDEGEE. The CDR3 loop reads CASSRLAGGRSDTQYF. CDR3 in DNA: TGTGCCAGCAGCCGACTAGCGGGGGGGAGATCAGATACGCAGTATTTT.

By proportion, this clonotype is medium-sized. Within a library made for alpha chains, this beta chain is off target, and its count is uninformative. The genes are TRBV6-6 and TRBJ2-1; D perhaps matches TRBD1 (5 bases). Trimming took off 7 bases at V and 6 bases at J, with 19 bases between the two ends. The CDR3 length is 15 residues. Germline V gene sequence: CDR1 MNHNY, CDR2 SVGAGI (reference sequence). CDR3 region: CASTPARERGNEQFF. The CDR3 coding sequence is TGTGCCAGCACCCCGGCCAGGGAAAGGGGCAATGAGCAGTTCTTC.

This clonotype is judged medium-sized. This beta chain turned up in a library designed for alpha chains; as an off-target read, its abundance says little. This rearrangement joins TRBV29-1 to TRBJ1-2; D is unresolved. CDR1 SQVTM and CDR2 ANQGSEA come from the germline V gene. Trimming removed 3 bases from V and 5 bases from J, with 7 bases in between. The CDR3 spans 11 residues. Here the CDR3 DNA reads TGCAGCGTTGAGAGGGCTTATGGCTACACCTTC. Protein product: CSVERAYGYTF. Combining the CDR3 with reference TRBV29-1 and TRBJ1-2 gives the whole variable domain SAVISQKPSRDICQRGTSLTIQCQVDSQVTMMFWYRQQPGQSLTLIATANQGSEATYESGFVIDKFPISRPNLTFSTLTVSNMSPEDSSIYLCSVERAYGYTFGSGTRLTVV.

This clonotype was counted between two and nine times. Being off target in a library aimed at alpha chains, this beta chain has a size of little meaning. J is TRBJ1-2 and V is TRBV6-6; D is ambiguous. Trimming removed 6 bases from V and 2 bases from J, with 10 bases in between. There are 13 residues in the CDR3. CDR1 is MNHNY, CDR2 SVGAGI, per germline (reference sequence). The CDR3 DNA follows: TGTGCCAGCAGGAGGGCAGCCAACTATGGCTACACCTTC. It is translated as CASRRAANYGYTF.

This clonotype was seen repeatedly, ten times or more. This beta chain is off target for a library built for alpha chains, so its abundance means little. V gene TRBV6-5 combines with J gene TRBJ2-4; 7 bases agree with TRBD1. Germline assignment: CDR1 MNHEY and CDR2 SVGAGI. The CDR3 consists of 16 residues. J was trimmed by 0 bases and V by 4 bases; bases with no gene match: 6. CDR3 sequence reads: CASSSPGQLAKNIQYF. The CDR3 coding sequence is TGTGCCAGCAGTTCGCCGGGACAGCTAGCCAAAAACATTCAGTACTTC.

By sample share, this clonotype is medium-sized. Because the library targeted alpha chains, this beta chain is an off-target read whose size means little. The rearrangement uses TRBV27 and TRBJ1-2, with D unresolved. Looked up from germline, CDR1 is MNHEY and CDR2 is SMNVEV (reference sequence). Trimming pared 5 bases from V and 7 bases from J, leaving 14 bases between. The CDR3 is 13 amino acids. The CDR3 loop reads CASSPTLASGYTF. CDR3 DNA: TGTGCCAGCAGTCCGACATTAGCCTCTGGCTACACCTTC.

This clonotype was detected ten times or more. The junction shows a germline mismatch at one end, possibly a read error. This beta chain was picked up by a library intended for alpha chains and is off target, so its count carries little meaning. The chain recombines TRBV7-7 with TRBJ2-7; D is possibly TRBD2 (6 bases). This CDR3 spans 13 amino acids. Germline values: CDR1 SSHAT, CDR2 FNYEAQ (reference sequence). CDR3 DNA: TGTGCTAGCAGCTTGGGGGAGGTGGACGAGCAGTACTTC. Its translation is CASSLGEVDEQYF.

This clonotype was observed many times. Within a library made for alpha chains, this beta chain is off target, and its count is uninformative. V is TRBV6-5 and J is TRBJ1-2; 7 bases line up with TRBD1. The V and J ends lost 5 bases and 7 bases, in that order; junction bases with no gene match: 13. In germline, CDR1 is MNHEY, CDR2 SVGAGI. The CDR3 contains 15 residues. The CDR3 DNA is TGTGCCAGCAGTGCCACTAAAGAGGGGGCTGGTGGCTACACCTTC. It is translated as CASSATKEGAGGYTF.

By its share, this clonotype is medium-sized (0.01 to 0.1%). Since the library was made to target alpha chains, this beta chain is a stray read and its abundance is not meaningful. This chain joins TRBV11-2 and TRBJ2-3; D perhaps matches TRBD2 (6 bases). The CDR3 loop spans 16 amino acids. Germline CDR1 reads SGHAT; CDR2 reads FQNNGV. V gave up 4 bases and J gave up 0 bases, with 14 bases separating them. The CDR3 DNA reads TGTGCCAGCAGCTCACTAGCCCTAGGGAGCACAGATACGCAGTATTTT. It yields the protein CASSSLALGSTDTQYF. The variable domain in full, completed from reference TRBV11-2 and TRBJ2-3, reads EAGVAQSPRYKIIEKRQSVAFWCNPISGHATLYWYQQILGQGPKLLIQFQNNGVVDDSQLPKDRFSAERLKGVDSTLKIQPAKLEDSAVYLCASSSLALGSTDTQYFGPGTRLTVL.

This clonotype rates as medium-sized (0.01 to 0.1%). As an off-target read in a library built for alpha chains, this beta chain has a frequency of little significance. V usage is TRBV28 and J usage is TRBJ2-1; 13 bases map to TRBD2. J lost 4 bases, V lost 5 bases, and 5 bases had no gene match. The CDR3 consists of 16 residues. Looked up from germline, CDR1 is MDHEN and CDR2 is SYDVKM. The CDR3 nucleotides read TGTGCCAGCAGTAGGACTAGCGGGAGTTCGTACAATGAGCAGTTCTTC. Residues: CASSRTSGSSYNEQFF.